Listed below are T cell receptor beta chains from one sample, sequenced in a study of T cells in Graves' hyperthyroidism and ophthalmopathy. TCRdb analysed the multiplex PCR reads with MiXCR anew, one entry per CDR3 protein. The sample has about 400,000 distinct CDR3 sequences; about 15% are singletons. Sequenced sample: blood. All receptors come from a woman under 40 with Graves' hyperthyroidism. The CDR3 runs from the conserved cysteine through the conserved F or W. The D gene is left open where the match is weak. The size field is filled for only some rows; it gives once, few, many or a size class.

>TRBV5-6|NA|NA|TRBJ1-2
CASRWGTIYGYTF
TGTGCCAGCAGATGGGGGACAATCTATGGCTACACCTTC
>TRBV6-1|many|TRBD1|TRBJ2-2
CASSVRRQGTTGAGELFF
TGTGCCAGCAGTGTCCGGCGACAGGGAACAACTGGGGCCGGGGAGCTGTTTTTT
>TRBV5-1|few|TRBD2|TRBJ2-1
CASSLIPSGPYNEQFF
TGCGCCAGCAGCTTGATCCCTAGCGGGCCTTACAATGAGCAGTTCTTC
>TRBV28|many|NA|TRBJ1-5
CASRGAGRGQPQHF
TGTGCCAGCAGAGGGGCGGGTAGAGGTCAGCCCCAGCATTTT
>TRBV29-1|NA|NA|TRBJ1-1
CSVGGKNTEAFF
TGCAGCGTTGGCGGCAAGAACACTGAAGCTTTCTTT
>TRBV7-2|many|NA|TRBJ2-3
CASSLETIPDTQYF
TGTGCCAGCAGCTTAGAAACGATCCCAGATACGCAGTATTTT
>TRBV15|many|NA|TRBJ2-7
CATSRDLSLGADEQYF
TGTGCCACCAGCAGAGATCTGAGTTTGGGGGCTGACGAGCAGTACTTC
>TRBV2|many|TRBD1|TRBJ2-4
CASRDRALAKNIQYF
TGTGCCAGCAGAGACAGGGCGCTAGCCAAAAACATTCAGTACTTC
>TRBV28|many|TRBD1|TRBJ2-1
CASSRQGSFEQFF
TGTGCCAGCAGCCGACAGGGGTCGTTTGAGCAGTTCTTC
>TRBV12-3/TRBV12-4|few|NA|TRBJ2-7
CASSFSTASRGNFYEQYF
TGTGCCAGCAGTTTTTCGACCGCTTCCCGCGGAAACTTCTACGAGCAGTACTTC
>TRBV10-3|few|NA|TRBJ2-1
CAISESTNNEQFF
TGTGCCATCAGTGAGTCGACAAACAATGAGCAGTTCTTC
>TRBV2|many|NA|TRBJ2-1
CASGTAGGEQFF
TGTGCCAGCGGTACAGCTGGGGGTGAGCAGTTCTTC
>TRBV9|NA|NA|TRBJ2-1
CASSAAGDVLNEQFF
TGTGCCAGCAGCGCGGCCGGGGATGTACTCAATGAGCAGTTCTTC
>TRBV3-1|many|TRBD2|TRBJ2-5
CASSQEGGLVETQYF
TGTGCCAGCAGCCAAGAGGGGGGACTAGTAGAGACCCAGTACTTC
>TRBV20-1|NA|NA|TRBJ1-2
CSAQDSDYYGYTF
TGCAGTGCCCAGGACAGCGATTACTATGGCTACACCTTC
>TRBV12-3/TRBV12-4|NA|NA|TRBJ2-7
CASSLRPNYEQYF
TGTGCCAGCAGTCTACGACCCAACTACGAGCAGTACTTC
>TRBV27|many|TRBD1|TRBJ1-1
CASSLFPPAGQMNTEAFF
TGTGCCAGCAGTTTATTCCCGCCGGCGGGACAGATGAACACTGAAGCTTTCTTT
>TRBV28|many|NA|TRBJ1-6
CASSAQGILNSPLHF
TGTGCCAGCAGTGCACAGGGAATCTTGAATTCACCCCTCCACTTT
>TRBV19|NA|TRBD1|TRBJ2-1
CASSIGTGLYNEQFF
TGTGCCAGTAGTATTGGGACAGGCCTCTACAATGAGCAGTTCTTC
>TRBV6-1|many|TRBD2|TRBJ2-7
CASIRLAGYEQYF
TGTGCCAGCATTCGACTAGCGGGATACGAGCAGTACTTC
>TRBV3-1|NA|TRBD1|TRBJ2-2
CASSQWTGANTGELFF
TGTGCCAGCAGCCAATGGACAGGAGCGAACACCGGGGAGCTGTTTTTT
>TRBV11-2|many|TRBD1|TRBJ2-7
CASSFTGGNEQYF
TGTGCCAGCAGCTTTACAGGGGGCAACGAGCAGTACTTC
>TRBV20-1|few|NA|TRBJ2-1
CSARRQSSYNEQFF
TGCAGTGCTAGGAGGCAGAGCTCCTACAATGAGCAGTTCTTC
>TRBV3-1|many|NA|TRBJ2-3
CASSPSYREGDTQYF
TGTGCCAGCAGCCCTTCATACAGGGAAGGGGATACGCAGTATTTT
>TRBV2|many|NA|TRBJ1-5
CASSLARGNQPQHF
TGTGCCAGCAGTTTGGCCAGGGGAAATCAGCCCCAGCATTTT
>TRBV5-1|NA|TRBD1|TRBJ2-2
CASSLGDRGGTGGLFF
TGCGCCAGCAGCTTGGGGGACAGGGGAGGCACCGGGGGGCTGTTTTTT
>TRBV7-9|NA|NA|TRBJ2-3
CASSPLRVAASTDTQYF
TGTGCCAGCAGCCCACTAAGGGTAGCAGCTAGCACAGATACGCAGTATTTT
>TRBV4-1|NA|NA|TRBJ2-2
CASSQVGVTGELFF
TGCGCCAGCAGCCAAGTCGGCGTGACCGGGGAGCTGTTTTTT
>TRBV11-3|many|NA|TRBJ2-3
CASSTGDTQYF
TGTGCCAGCAGTACCGGTGATACGCAGTATTTT
>TRBV7-6|few|NA|TRBJ2-7
CASSLIPGGDSEQYF
TGTGCCAGCAGCTTAATACCAGGGGGGGATTCCGAGCAGTACTTC
>TRBV6-1|few|NA|TRBJ2-6
CASSYPSTGRGTGANVLTF
TGTGCCAGCAGTTATCCCTCGACAGGGCGGGGGACTGGGGCCAACGTCCTGACTTTC
>TRBV7-2|NA|TRBD1|TRBJ2-5
CASSRGQGETQYF
TGTGCCAGCAGCCGCGGACAGGGGGAAACCCAGTACTTC
>TRBV3-1|many|TRBD2|TRBJ2-1
CASRGTSGTNEQFF
TGTGCCAGCAGGGGGACTAGCGGGACGAATGAGCAGTTCTTC
>TRBV7-9|many|TRBD1|TRBJ2-5
CASSPTGAPQETQYF
TGTGCCAGCAGCCCAACAGGGGCCCCTCAAGAGACCCAGTACTTC
>TRBV7-9|many|TRBD2|TRBJ2-5
CASSPGLAGGPQETQYF
TGTGCCAGCAGCCCGGGACTAGCGGGAGGCCCCCAAGAGACCCAGTACTTC
>TRBV9|many|TRBD2|TRBJ2-3
CASSVGGSGSADTQYF
TGTGCCAGCAGCGTAGGGGGTAGCGGGAGTGCAGATACGCAGTATTTT
>TRBV20-1|NA|NA|TRBJ1-4
CSARRGGGREKLFF
TGCAGTGCCAGGCGGGGGGGTGGACGGGAAAAACTGTTTTTT
>TRBV19|NA|TRBD2|TRBJ2-1
CASSSGNDNEQFF
TGTGCCAGCTCGAGCGGGAACGACAATGAGCAGTTCTTC
>TRBV6-1|many|NA|TRBJ2-7
CASSSPRSARGDEQYF
TGTGCCAGCAGCTCCCCCCGTAGCGCCCGAGGGGACGAGCAGTACTTC
>TRBV14|few|TRBD2|TRBJ2-2
CASSHRLAEFTGELFF
TGTGCCAGCAGCCACAGACTAGCGGAATTTACCGGGGAGCTGTTTTTT
>TRBV28|many|NA|TRBJ2-2
CASSFEYGNTGELFF
TGTGCCAGCAGTTTCGAGTACGGAAACACCGGGGAGCTGTTTTTT
>TRBV5-1|few|NA|TRBJ1-3
CASSTGPWTGNTIYF
TGCGCCAGCAGCACGGGACCCTGGACTGGAAACACCATATATTTT